At least ten counts were recorded for the clone carrying this T cell receptor beta chain. What it binds is not known. TCRdb reprocessed the reads via MiXCR and lists one record per CDR3 protein. The sample lists about 310,000 distinct CDR3 sequences; around 10% were seen once. This sample is part of a study of T cell repertoires in cytomegalovirus infection. Across the study: It can be stated that public TCR beta signatures indicated CMV infection as well as a matching HLA type. Points from the study as a whole: What dominated the ex vivo response were HLA-C-restricted CMV-specific TCR beta clonotypes.

This CDR3 region has 13 residues. Per germline, CDR1 MNHEY and CDR2 SVGEGT. The V end was cut by 2 bases, the J end by 5 bases, with 9 bases between. This TCR was sampled from a human donor in good health (CMV status not recorded). Some clones in this sample may be carry-over from other donors' samples. The chain carries TRBV6-2 or TRBV6-3 and TRBJ1-1; D uncertain. The sequenced sample was PBMCs. The CDR3 DNA reads as TGTGCCAGCAGTTACACACGGAGGACTGAAGCTTTCTTT. This translates into CASSYTRRTEAFF.